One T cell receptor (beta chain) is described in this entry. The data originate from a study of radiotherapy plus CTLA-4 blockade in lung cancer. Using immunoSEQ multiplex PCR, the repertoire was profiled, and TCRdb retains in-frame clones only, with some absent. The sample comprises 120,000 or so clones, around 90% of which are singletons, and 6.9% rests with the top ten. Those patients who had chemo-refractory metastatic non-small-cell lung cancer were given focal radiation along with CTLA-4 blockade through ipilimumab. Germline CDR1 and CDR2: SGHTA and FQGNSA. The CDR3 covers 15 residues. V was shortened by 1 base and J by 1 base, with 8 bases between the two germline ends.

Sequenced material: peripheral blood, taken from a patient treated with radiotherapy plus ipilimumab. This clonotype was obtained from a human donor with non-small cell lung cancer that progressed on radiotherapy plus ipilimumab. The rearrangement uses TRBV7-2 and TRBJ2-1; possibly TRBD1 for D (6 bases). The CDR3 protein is CASSLVTGSYNEQFF. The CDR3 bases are TGTGCCAGCAGCTTAGTGACAGGATCCTACAATGAGCAGTTCTTC.